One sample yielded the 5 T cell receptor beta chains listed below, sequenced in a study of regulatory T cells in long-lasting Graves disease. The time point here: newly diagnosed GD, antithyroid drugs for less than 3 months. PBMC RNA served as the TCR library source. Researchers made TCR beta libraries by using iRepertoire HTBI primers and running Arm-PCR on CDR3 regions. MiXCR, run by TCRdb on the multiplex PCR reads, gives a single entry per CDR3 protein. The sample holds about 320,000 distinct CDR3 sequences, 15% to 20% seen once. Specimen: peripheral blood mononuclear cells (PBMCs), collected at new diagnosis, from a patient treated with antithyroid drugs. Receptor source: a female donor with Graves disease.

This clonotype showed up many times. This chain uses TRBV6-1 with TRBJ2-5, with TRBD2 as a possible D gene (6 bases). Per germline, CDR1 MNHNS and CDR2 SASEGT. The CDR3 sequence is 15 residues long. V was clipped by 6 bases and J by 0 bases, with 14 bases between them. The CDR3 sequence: CASRPLWGDQETQYF. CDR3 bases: TGTGCCAGCAGACCCCTATGGGGGGACCAAGAGACCCAGTACTTC.

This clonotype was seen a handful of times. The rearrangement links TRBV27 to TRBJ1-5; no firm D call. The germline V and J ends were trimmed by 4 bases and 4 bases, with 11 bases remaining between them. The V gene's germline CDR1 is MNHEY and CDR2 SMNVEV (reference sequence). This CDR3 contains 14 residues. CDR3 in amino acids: CASSSAARNQPQHF. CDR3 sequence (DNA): TGTGCCAGCAGTTCAGCGGCTCGGAATCAGCCCCAGCATTTT.

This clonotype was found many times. CDR3: CSVEVGGDETYEQYF. CDR3 nucleotide sequence: TGCAGCGTTGAGGTCGGGGGGGACGAAACCTACGAGCAGTACTTC. The J gene is TRBJ2-7, the V gene TRBV29-1, with 8 nucleotides matching TRBD2. The trim removed 3 bases at V and 2 bases at J, leaving 9 bases unmatched. CDR1 is SQVTM and CDR2 is ANQGSEA in the germline V gene. This CDR3 spans 15 amino acids.

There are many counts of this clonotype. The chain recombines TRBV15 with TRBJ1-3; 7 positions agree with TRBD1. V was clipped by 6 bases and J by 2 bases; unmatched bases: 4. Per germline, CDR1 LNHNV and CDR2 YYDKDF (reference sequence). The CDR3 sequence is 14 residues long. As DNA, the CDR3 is TGTGCCACCAGACAGGGGAATCCTGGAAACACCATATATTTT. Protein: CATRQGNPGNTIYF.

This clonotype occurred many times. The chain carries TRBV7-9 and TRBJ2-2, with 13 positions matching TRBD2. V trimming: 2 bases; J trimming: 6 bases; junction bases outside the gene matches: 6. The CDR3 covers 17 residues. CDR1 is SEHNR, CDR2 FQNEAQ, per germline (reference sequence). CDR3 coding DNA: TGTGCCAGCAGCTTAAATGGACTAGCGGGAGTTGCCGGGGAGCTGTTTTTT. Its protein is CASSLNGLAGVAGELFF.